This T cell receptor (beta chain) was sequenced for a study of T cell clonotyping in hematopoietic cell transplantation (dated by TCRdb to the early 2020s). In terms of the full investigation: Recipient samples taken before transplant were collected after cytoreduction. Recruitment of patients was conducted between September 2015 and January 2017, and follow-up was continued until September 2020 or death. A total of approximately 130 blood samples were gathered in the study from roughly 37 consecutive transplant recipients along with their related donors.

The sample's time point, from its label and the paper: recipient sample about 28 days before transplant, after cytoreduction. Blood from recipients was drawn roughly 28 days before transplant, then again at days 30, 100 and 180 after transplant. Using Nuclei Lysis Solution, genomic DNA was extracted from unfractionated peripheral blood mononuclear cells that were either fresh or cryopreserved. Per the germline V gene, SGHRS is the CDR1 and YFSETQ is the CDR2. V is cut back by 2 bases and J by 12 bases, with 1 base in the junction unmatched. Counted from cysteine to phenylalanine, this CDR3 has 12 amino acids. Left in the record is the CDR3 DNA by itself, 36 bases read in frame from the first base. Here is what the overall study found, with its caveats: Donor and pretransplant recipient Inverse Simpson Index values predicted broader posttransplant TCR repertoire diversity. Recipient TCR diversity fell after transplant, with pathologically expanded clonotypes rising progressively from day 30 to day 180. Only a small fraction of recipient repertoires overlapped donor repertoires, with over 97% appearing de novo at the given depth. The sample size was limited and the cells went unsorted, which meant the CD4 and CD8 repertoire contributions could not be told apart.

The immunoSEQ assay, a bias-controlled multiplex PCR with V- and J-specific primers, was used to amplify TCR beta CDR3 regions from genomic DNA. In a second PCR step, a proprietary barcode and Illumina adapter sequences were attached to the CDR3 amplicons. CDR3 libraries were sequenced on an Illumina MiSeq instrument. From the authors' description of their analysis: Export and quality control were handled in immunoSEQ Analyzer 3.0, while downstream analyses relied on R Bioconductor and Immunarch. Only productive rearrangements in the normalized downsampled data set went into calculating the repertoire metrics. Clonotypes larger than 5 templates in the normalized cohort were defined as pathologically expanded. Repertoire diversity was measured with the Inverse Simpson Index. The non-normalized data set was used for CMV-specificity analyses so that all clonotypes could be captured. TCRdb limited this immuneACCESS table to in-frame rearrangements with V and J called. A share of clones is missing; checked studies link under half to unresolved V genes, and the rest is unexplained. The V and J calls and clone size come from that table; D and trimming were worked out from the DNA. The sample has approximately 22,000 clones on record, approximately 87% of them singletons. The ten biggest clones cover 3% to 4.5% of the sample.

This clone is characterized as large (0.1 to 1%). The antigen this receptor binds is unknown. No much larger clone is present one base from it, and per-base qualities are unavailable. Rearrangement joined TRBV5-1 to TRBJ2-1, with 11 middle bases fitting TRBD2. The sequence was collected from a man in his late teens or twenties with biphenotypic leukemia. Some clones in this sample may be carry-over from other donors' samples. The specimen was peripheral blood mononuclear cells, collected before stem cell transplant. The DNA reads as follows: TGCGCCAGCAGCTTTAGCGGGAGGGTGCAGTTCTTC. Its product reads: CASSFSGRVQFF.